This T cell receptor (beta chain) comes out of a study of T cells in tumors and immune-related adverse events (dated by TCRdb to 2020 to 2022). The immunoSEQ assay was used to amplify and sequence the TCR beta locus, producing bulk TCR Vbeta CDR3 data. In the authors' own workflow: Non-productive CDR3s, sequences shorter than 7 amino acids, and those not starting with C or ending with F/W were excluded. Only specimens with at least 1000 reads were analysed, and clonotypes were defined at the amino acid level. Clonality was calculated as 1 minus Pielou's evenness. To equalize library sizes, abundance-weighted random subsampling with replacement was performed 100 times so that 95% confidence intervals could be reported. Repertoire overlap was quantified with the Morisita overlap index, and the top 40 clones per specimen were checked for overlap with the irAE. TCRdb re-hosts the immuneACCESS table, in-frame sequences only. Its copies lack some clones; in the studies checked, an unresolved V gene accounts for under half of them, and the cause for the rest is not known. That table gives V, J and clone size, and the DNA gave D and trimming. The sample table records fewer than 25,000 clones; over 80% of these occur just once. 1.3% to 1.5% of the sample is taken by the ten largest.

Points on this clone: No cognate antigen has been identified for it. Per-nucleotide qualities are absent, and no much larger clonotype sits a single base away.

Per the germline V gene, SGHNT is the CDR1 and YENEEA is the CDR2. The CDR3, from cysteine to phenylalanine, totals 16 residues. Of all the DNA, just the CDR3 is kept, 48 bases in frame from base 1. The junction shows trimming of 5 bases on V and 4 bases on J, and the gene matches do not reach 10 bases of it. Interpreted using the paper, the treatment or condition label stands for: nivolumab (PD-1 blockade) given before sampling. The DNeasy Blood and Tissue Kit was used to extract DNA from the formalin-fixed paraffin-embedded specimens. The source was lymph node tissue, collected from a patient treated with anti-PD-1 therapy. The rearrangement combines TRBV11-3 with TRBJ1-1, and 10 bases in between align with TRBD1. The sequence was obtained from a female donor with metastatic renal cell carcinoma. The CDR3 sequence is CASSQDRGALGTEAFF. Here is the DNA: TGTGCCAGCAGCCAGGACAGGGGGGCGTTAGGCACTGAAGCTTTCTTT. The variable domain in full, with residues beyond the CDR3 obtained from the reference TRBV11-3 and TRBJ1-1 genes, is EAGVVQSPRYKIIEKKQPVAFWCNPISGHNTLYWYLQNLGQGPELLIRYENEEAVDDSQLPKDRFSAERLKGVDSTLKIQPAELGDSAVYLCASSQDRGALGTEAFFGQGTRLTVV.